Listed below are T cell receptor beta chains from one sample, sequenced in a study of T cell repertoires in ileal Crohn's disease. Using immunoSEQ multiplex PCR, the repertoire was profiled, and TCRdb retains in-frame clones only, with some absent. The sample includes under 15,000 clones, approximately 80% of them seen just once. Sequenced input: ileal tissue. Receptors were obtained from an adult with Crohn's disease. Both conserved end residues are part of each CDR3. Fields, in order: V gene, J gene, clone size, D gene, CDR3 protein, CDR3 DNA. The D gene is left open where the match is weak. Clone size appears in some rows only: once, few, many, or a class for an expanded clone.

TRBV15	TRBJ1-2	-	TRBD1	CATSRDPGQGVGYTF	TGTGCCACCAGCAGAGATCCGGGACAGGGTGTTGGCTACACCTTC
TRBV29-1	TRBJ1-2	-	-	CSVVVAGRIGYTF	TGCAGCGTTGTGGTGGCAGGTCGAATTGGCTACACCTTC
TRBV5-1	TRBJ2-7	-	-	CASSLGPGEQYF	TGCGCCAGCAGCTTGGGGCCGGGAGAGCAGTACTTC
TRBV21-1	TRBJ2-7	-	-	CASSRETGAYEQYF	TGTGCCAGCAGCAGAGAGACAGGAGCCTACGAGCAGTACTTC
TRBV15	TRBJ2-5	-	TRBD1	CATSRRGQGRYQETQYF	TGTGCCACCAGCAGACGGGGACAGGGACGTTACCAAGAGACCCAGTACTTC
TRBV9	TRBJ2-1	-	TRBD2	CASSVSSGGVLYNEQFF	TGTGCCAGCAGCGTGTCTAGCGGGGGGGTCTTATACAATGAGCAGTTCTTC
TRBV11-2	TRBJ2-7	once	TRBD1	CASSLVRDSSYEQYF	TGTGCCAGCAGCTTAGTACGGGACAGCTCCTACGAGCAGTACTTC
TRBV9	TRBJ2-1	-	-	CASSAGWADNEQFF	TGTGCCAGCAGCGCTGGCTGGGCTGACAATGAGCAGTTCTTC
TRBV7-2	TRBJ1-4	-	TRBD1	CASSGGQGVNRANEKLFF	TGTGCCAGCAGCGGGGGACAGGGTGTTAATAGGGCTAATGAAAAACTGTTTTTT
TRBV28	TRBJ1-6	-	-	CASSLPGSSYNSPLHF	TGTGCCAGCAGTTTACCGGGAAGCTCCTATAATTCACCCCTCCACTTT
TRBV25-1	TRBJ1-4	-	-	CASSEREKEKLFF	TGTGCCAGCAGTGAGAGGGAAAAGGAAAAACTGTTTTTT
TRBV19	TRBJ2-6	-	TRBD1	CASSRFLGQGAGANVLTF	TGTGCCAGTAGCAGATTTCTGGGACAGGGGGCTGGGGCCAACGTCCTGACTTTC
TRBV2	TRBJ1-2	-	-	CASSDGVRVGYTF	TGTGCCAGCAGTGACGGGGTACGGGTTGGCTACACCTTC
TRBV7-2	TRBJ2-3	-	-	CASSRAPGLPGDTQYF	TGTGCCAGCAGCCGTGCGCCGGGACTGCCAGGGGATACGCAGTATTTT
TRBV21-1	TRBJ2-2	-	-	CASSKGGTSGPRRAGELFF	TGTGCCAGCAGCAAAGGGGGGACTAGCGGTCCTAGGAGGGCCGGGGAGCTGTTTTTT
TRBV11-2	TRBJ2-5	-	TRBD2	CASSFSGRASETQYF	TGTGCCAGCAGCTTTAGCGGGAGGGCCTCAGAGACCCAGTACTTC
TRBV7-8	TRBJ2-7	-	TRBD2	CASSKGTSGGEQYF	TGTGCCAGCAGCAAGGGGACTAGCGGGGGCGAGCAGTACTTC
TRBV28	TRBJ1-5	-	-	CASSFYSNSNQPQHF	TGTGCCAGCAGTTTCTACTCTAATAGCAATCAGCCCCAGCATTTT
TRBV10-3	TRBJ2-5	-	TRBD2	CAISDGTSGRGETQYF	TGTGCCATCAGTGACGGGACTAGCGGGAGGGGAGAGACCCAGTACTTC
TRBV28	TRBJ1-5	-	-	CASTLDFSNQPQHF	TGTGCCAGCACCCTAGATTTTAGCAATCAGCCCCAGCATTTT
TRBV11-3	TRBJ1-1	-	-	CASSLESGTEAFF	TGTGCCAGCAGCTTAGAGAGCGGTACTGAAGCTTTCTTT
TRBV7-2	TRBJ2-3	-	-	CASSPSRGTQYF	TGTGCCAGCAGCCCGAGCAGAGGAACGCAGTATTTT
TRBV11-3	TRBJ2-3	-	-	CASSLGLATDTQYF	TGTGCCAGCAGCTTAGGGCTAGCCACAGATACGCAGTATTTT
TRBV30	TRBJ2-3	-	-	CAWSVSEDTQYF	TGTGCCTGGAGTGTATCAGAAGATACGCAGTATTTT
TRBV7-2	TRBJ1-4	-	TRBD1	CASSRQGANNEKLFF	TGTGCCAGCAGCCGACAGGGGGCTAATAATGAAAAACTGTTTTTT
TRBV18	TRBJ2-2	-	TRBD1	CASSPSQGSTGELFF	TGTGCCAGCTCACCGTCACAGGGGAGCACCGGGGAGCTGTTTTTT
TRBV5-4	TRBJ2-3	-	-	CASSLARSGPLLGTDTQYF	TGTGCCAGCAGCTTGGCTCGCAGCGGTCCCCTATTGGGCACAGATACGCAGTATTTT
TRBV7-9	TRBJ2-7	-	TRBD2	CASSQVGGTTGEQYF	TGTGCCAGCAGCCAAGTGGGGGGGACCACCGGCGAGCAGTACTTC
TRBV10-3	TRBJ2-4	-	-	CAISESGGVRNIQYF	TGTGCCATCAGTGAGTCGGGGGGAGTGCGAAACATTCAGTACTTC
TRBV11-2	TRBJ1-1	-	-	CASSFNPTVFTFF	TGTGCCAGCAGCTTCAACCCGACAGTTTTTACTTTCTTT
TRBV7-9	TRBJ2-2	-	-	CASSFPTDTTGELFF	TGTGCCAGCAGCTTCCCGACAGATACCACCGGGGAGCTGTTTTTT
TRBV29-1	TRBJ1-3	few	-	CSGSRGPGNTIYF	TGCAGCGGCTCCAGGGGCCCTGGAAACACCATATATTTT